This TCR beta chain was sequenced during a study of T cells in Graves' hyperthyroidism and ophthalmopathy. Study findings and constraints: Most thyroid clonotypes expanded above 0.001 were also detected in blood.

Participants, patients aged 18 to 65, had newly diagnosed hyperthyroidism with a duration under 2 months. What was amplified from RNA transcripts were TCR beta CDR3 regions. The study used the HTBI primer set for a first-round RT-PCR of the TCR CDR3. TCRdb processed the multiplex PCR reads anew with MiXCR; each CDR3 protein has one entry. Of about 360,000 distinct CDR3 sequences listed, approximately 13% are singletons. V gave up 6 bases and J gave up 4 bases; unmatched junction bases: 7. There are 15 residues in the CDR3. Per the germline V gene, CDR1 is MNHEY and CDR2 is SVGEGT. This clonotype has a count of ten or more. Its antigen is not known.

This TCR was recovered from a woman between 18 and 29 years old with Graves' hyperthyroidism. Sequences were obtained from blood. The gene calls are TRBV6-2 or TRBV6-3 and TRBJ1-5; the match to TRBD1 covers 9 bases. CDR3 in DNA: TGTGCCAGCAGCTCCACAGGGGGCGGAAATCAGCCCCAGCATTTT. It codes for CASSSTGGGNQPQHF.